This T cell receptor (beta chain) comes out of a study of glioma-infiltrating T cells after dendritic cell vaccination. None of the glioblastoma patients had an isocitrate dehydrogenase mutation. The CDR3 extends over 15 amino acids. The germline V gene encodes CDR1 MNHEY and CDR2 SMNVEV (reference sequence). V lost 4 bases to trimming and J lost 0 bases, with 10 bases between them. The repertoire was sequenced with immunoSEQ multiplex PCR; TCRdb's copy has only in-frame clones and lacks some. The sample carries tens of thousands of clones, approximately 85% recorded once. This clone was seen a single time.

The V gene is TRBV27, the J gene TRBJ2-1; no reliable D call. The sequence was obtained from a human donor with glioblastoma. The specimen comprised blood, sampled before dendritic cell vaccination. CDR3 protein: CASSSTWSSYNEQFF. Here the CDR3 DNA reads TGTGCCAGCAGTTCAACTTGGAGCTCCTACAATGAGCAGTTCTTC.